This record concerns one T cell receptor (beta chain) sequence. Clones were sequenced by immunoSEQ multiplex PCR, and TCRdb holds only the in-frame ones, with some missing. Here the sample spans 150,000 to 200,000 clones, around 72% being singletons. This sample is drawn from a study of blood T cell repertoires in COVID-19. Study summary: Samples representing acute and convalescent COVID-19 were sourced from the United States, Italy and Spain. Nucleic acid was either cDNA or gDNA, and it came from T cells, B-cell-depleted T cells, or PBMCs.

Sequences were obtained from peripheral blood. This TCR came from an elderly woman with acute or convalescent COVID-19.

CDR3 DNA: TGTGCCAGCAGCCCGCTAGCGGGAGGGTTTGGCCAGTACTTC. Protein product: CASSPLAGGFGQYF. The chain has TRBV7-9 and TRBJ2-5, with 12 bases aligning to TRBD2. Unmatched junction bases numbered 8, after V lost 5 bases and J lost 10 bases. Germline CDR1 SEHNR, CDR2 FQNEAQ (reference sequence). The CDR3 has 14 amino acids.